Sequencing of this T cell receptor (beta chain) was carried out in a study of cytomegalovirus exposure and HLA in healthy donors. Notes on the study in general: TCR beta sequences reportedly predicted most subjects' HLA-A and HLA-B alleles accurately. In a later analysis, the majority of CMV-associated beta chains seemingly showed HLA restriction. A later analysis showed HLA-associated TCR beta chains outstripping equally common others in clonal expansion. Information on immune exposure was restricted to one variable (CMV serostatus).

Concerning this clone: Its antigen is as yet unknown.

The PCR employed 60 Vbeta primers together with 13 Jbeta primers. Assay used: immunoSEQ multiplex PCR; TCRdb lists only in-frame clones, some missing. The top ten clones hold 9.5% of a sample with about 120,000 clones, 55% to 65% of them seen once. The CDR3 is 17 residues long. J gave up 6 bases and V 0 bases, and 15 bases lay outside the gene matches. The germline CDR1 and CDR2 sequences are SQVTM and ANQGSEA. Sequenced: PBMCs. V usage is TRBV29-1 and J usage is TRBJ2-3, with 7 bases aligning to TRBD2. The TCR sequence derives from a woman in her 40s in good health and CMV-seropositive. DNA for the CDR3: TGCAGCGTTGAAGATCAAAGGTTCGGGGGAGGGGTGGATACGCAGTATTTT. It codes for CSVEDQRFGGGVDTQYF.